The 15 T cell receptor beta chains below were found in one sample sequenced in a study of cytotoxic CD8 clonotypes in ibrutinib-treated CLL. Assay used: immunoSEQ multiplex PCR; TCRdb lists only in-frame clones, some missing. The table includes 150,000 to 200,000 clones, under 90% detected once. The specimen was PBMCs, collected after 24 months of ibrutinib treatment. The receptor set was obtained from a human donor with chronic lymphocytic leukemia.

The chain recombines TRBV7-2 with TRBJ2-1, with D tentatively TRBD1 or TRBD2 (5 bases each). The V end was cut by 5 bases, the J end by 7 bases, with 15 bases between. The CDR3 is 14 amino acids. Germline values: CDR1 SGHTA, CDR2 FQGNSA. The CDR3 region has the DNA TGTGCCAGCAGCCCGGGGCGGGCCTGGAATGAGCAGTTCTTC. It codes for CASSPGRAWNEQFF. The variable domain in full, completed from reference TRBV7-2 and TRBJ2-1, reads GAGVSQSPSNKVTEKGKDVELRCDPISGHTALYWYRQSLGQGLEFLIYFQGNSAPDKSGLPSDRFSAERTGGSVSTLTIQRTQQEDSAVYLCASSPGRAWNEQFFGPGTRLTVL.

This clone appeared once. The genes are TRBV4-1 and TRBJ2-1; D remains unclear. Germline lookup yields CDR1 MGHRA and CDR2 YSYEKL. The CDR3 spans 15 residues. V gave up 3 bases and J gave up 10 bases, with 19 bases separating them. CDR3 bases: TGCGCCAGCAGCCATCGTCGGCGTACCGGAATAGAGCAGTTCTTC. This translates into CASSHRRRTGIEQFF.

This sequence joins TRBV6-5 and TRBJ1-2; TRBD1 agrees at 7 bases. Germline CDR1 reads MNHEY; CDR2 reads SVGAGI. V shed 6 bases and J 4 bases; nucleotides not matched to a gene: 8. The CDR3 covers 14 residues. CDR3 nucleotides: TGTGCCAGCAGCTCTTGGGACAGCCCCTATGGCTACACCTTC. This gives the protein CASSSWDSPYGYTF.

This clone was observed once. This rearrangement joins TRBV7-2 to TRBJ2-7, with no clear D. The CDR3 is made up of 13 amino acids. The V end lost 5 bases, the J end lost 3 bases, and 11 bases lay between the germline ends. Germline CDR1 and CDR2: SGHTA and FQGNSA. This CDR3 reads CASSPPVVYEQYF. In DNA form, the CDR3 reads TGTGCCAGCAGCCCACCCGTTGTCTACGAGCAGTACTTC.

This chain uses TRBV2 with TRBJ2-4; 9 bases line up with TRBD1. Trimming at V came to 6 bases and at J to 6 bases, leaving 3 bases not matched to a gene. The CDR3 sequence is 13 residues long. Germline lookup yields CDR1 SNHLY and CDR2 FYNNEI. The chain's CDR3 is CASSRQGVNIQYF. The CDR3, as DNA: TGTGCCAGCAGCAGACAGGGGGTAAACATTCAGTACTTC.

This CDR3 reads CSVLTGFGGYTF. The CDR3 coding sequence is TGCAGCGTCCTGACGGGGTTCGGCGGCTACACCTTC. The rearrangement uses TRBV29-1 and TRBJ1-2; D is unclear. The CDR3 runs 12 residues. Trimming took 6 bases from V and 8 from J, leaving 16 bases between them. CDR1 is SQVTM, CDR2 ANQGSEA, per germline.

This chain links TRBV2 with TRBJ2-7, with 8 bases that match TRBD1. The V and J ends lost 5 bases and 5 bases, in that order; junction bases with no gene match: 11. The CDR3 consists of 15 residues. Per germline, CDR1 SNHLY and CDR2 FYNNEI. In nucleotides, the CDR3 is TGTGCCAGCAGTTCACAGGGGGGATATGGCAACGAGCAGTACTTC. As protein: CASSSQGGYGNEQYF.

The chain employs TRBV15 and TRBJ1-2; D uncertain. Germline lookup yields CDR1 LNHNV and CDR2 YYDKDF (reference sequence). The CDR3 runs to 16 residues. V lost 0 bases to trimming and J lost 4 bases, with 15 bases between them. CDR3 loop: CATSRDGRSTVYGYTF. As DNA, the CDR3 is TGTGCCACCAGCAGAGATGGCAGGTCGACCGTCTATGGCTACACCTTC.

The chain combines TRBV25-1 with TRBJ1-6; D not resolved. The ends were cut back, 4 bases at V and 6 bases at J, with 10 bases in the middle. This CDR3 has 14 amino acids. Per germline, CDR1 MGHDK and CDR2 SYGVNS. In DNA form, the CDR3 reads TGTGCCAGCAGTGGGCTTACCATTAATTCACCCCTCCACTTT. It encodes CASSGLTINSPLHF.

The chain joins TRBV5-4 to TRBJ2-2, with TRBD1 matching over 12 bases. Germline V gene sequence: CDR1 SGHNT, CDR2 YYREEE (reference sequence). V shed 4 bases, J shed 4 bases, and the junction held 5 bases outside the gene matches. The CDR3 consists of 16 residues. The CDR3 DNA is TGTGCCAGCAGCATAGGGACAGGGGGCATCACCGGGGAGCTGTTTTTT. Protein: CASSIGTGGITGELFF. Based on the CDR3 plus reference TRBV5-4 and TRBJ2-2, the full variable domain is ETGVTQSPTHLIKTRGQQVTLRCSSQSGHNTVSWYQQALGQGPQFIFQYYREEENGRGNFPPRFSGLQFPNYSSELNVNALELDDSALYLCASSIGTGGITGELFFGEGSRLTVL.

The genes are TRBV5-6 and TRBJ1-2; 8 nucleotides line up with TRBD1. The germline gives CDR1 SGHDT, CDR2 YYEEEE. The CDR3 covers 13 residues. V lost 4 bases to trimming and J lost 7 bases; unmatched junction nucleotides: 6. This CDR3 is CASSPGGRGGYTF. The CDR3 region has the DNA TGTGCCAGCAGCCCAGGGGGCAGGGGTGGCTACACCTTC.

V usage is TRBV9 and J usage is TRBJ2-1; 11 bases fit TRBD2. This CDR3 region has 17 residues. Germline V CDR1 and CDR2: SGDLS, YYNGEE. After removal of 2 bases from V and 0 bases from J, the junction contained 4 bases not matched to a gene. CDR3 coding DNA: TGTGCCAGCAGCGTTTACACTAGCGGGAGCTCCTACAATGAGCAGTTCTTC. Translating gives CASSVYTSGSSYNEQFF.

This chain links TRBV5-1 with TRBJ2-3, with no clear D. Per germline, CDR1 SGHRS and CDR2 YFSETQ. The germline V and J ends were trimmed by 4 bases and 4 bases, with 7 bases remaining between them. The CDR3 length is 12 residues. In nucleotides, the CDR3 is TGCGCCAGCAGCCGGAGATCAGATACGCAGTATTTT. Encoded protein: CASSRRSDTQYF.

The rearrangement links TRBV5-6 to TRBJ1-3, with D perhaps TRBD1 (6 bases). V was pared by 8 bases and J by 1 base, with 19 bases between. This CDR3 has 16 amino acids. Germline CDR1 is SGHDT and CDR2 is YYEEEE. The CDR3 region has the DNA TGTGCCAGTTGTCGGTGGGTTACAGGGTCTGGAAACACCATATATTTT. Translation: CASCRWVTGSGNTIYF.

The chain joins TRBV11-1 to TRBJ2-2, with TRBD2 as a possible D gene (6 bases). Germline V gene lookup returns CDR1 SGHAT and CDR2 FQDESV (reference sequence). The germline V and J ends were trimmed by 5 bases and 5 bases, with 18 bases remaining between them. The CDR3 sequence is 16 residues long. The CDR3 region has the DNA TGTGCCAGCAGCACCCTCAAGACTAGTCGGACCGGGGAGCTGTTTTTT. Translated, it gives CASSTLKTSRTGELFF. Full variable domain (remainder filled in from reference TRBV11-1 and TRBJ2-2): EAEVAQSPRYKITEKSQAVAFWCDPISGHATLYWYRQILGQGPELLVQFQDESVVDDSQLPKDRFSAERLKGVDSTLKIQPAELGDSAMYLCASSTLKTSRTGELFFGEGSRLTVL.